This T cell receptor (beta chain) was recorded in a study of technical replicates of blood from a handful of donors. The CDR3 loop spans 15 amino acids. The V segment lost 6 bases and the J segment 6 bases; nucleotides outside the gene matches: 9. Germline assignment: CDR1 MDHEN and CDR2 SYDVKM. This clone appeared a few times. Method: immunoSEQ multiplex PCR; TCRdb's copy keeps in-frame clones and lacks some. This table holds more than 15,000 clones, 80% to 90% found once. Sequenced input: PBMCs. This TCR derives from a human donor in good health. The rearrangement joins TRBV28 to TRBJ1-5, with TRBD1 matching over 9 bases. CDR3 in amino acids: CASSHRQGVIQPQHF. CDR3 DNA: TGTGCCAGCAGCCACCGACAGGGGGTTATTCAGCCCCAGCATTTT.